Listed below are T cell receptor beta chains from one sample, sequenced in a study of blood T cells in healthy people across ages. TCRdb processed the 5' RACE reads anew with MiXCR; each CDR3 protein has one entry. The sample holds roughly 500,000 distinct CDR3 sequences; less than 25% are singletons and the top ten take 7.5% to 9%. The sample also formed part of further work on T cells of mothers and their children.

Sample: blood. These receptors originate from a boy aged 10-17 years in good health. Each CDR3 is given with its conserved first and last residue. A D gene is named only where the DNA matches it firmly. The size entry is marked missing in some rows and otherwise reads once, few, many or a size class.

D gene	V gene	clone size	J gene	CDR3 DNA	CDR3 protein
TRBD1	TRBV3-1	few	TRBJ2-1	TGTGCCAGCAGCCTACGACAGGGTACCTACAATGAGCAGTTCTTC	CASSLRQGTYNEQFF
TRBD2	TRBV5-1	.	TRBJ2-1	TGCGCCAGCAGCTCCGGGGGGGCCTGGAATGAGCAGTTCTTC	CASSSGGAWNEQFF
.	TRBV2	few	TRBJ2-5	TGTGCCAGCAGGGTACAGGGACCCGGGGAGACCCAGTACTTC	CASRVQGPGETQYF
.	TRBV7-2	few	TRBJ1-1	TGTGCCAGCAGCTTATTCAGGGCTGAAGCTTTCTTT	CASSLFRAEAFF
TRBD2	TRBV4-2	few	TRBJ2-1	TGTGCCAGCAGCCAAGATCGGATTTCCGCGGGAGGGCGAATCGGTGAGCAGTTCTTC	CASSQDRISAGGRIGEQFF
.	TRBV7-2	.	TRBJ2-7	TGTGCCAGCAGCCCTCCGAACCTGGGCTCCTACGAGCAGTACTTC	CASSPPNLGSYEQYF
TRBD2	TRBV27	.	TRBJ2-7	TGTGCCAGCAGTTTTGTTAGCGGGGGGGCCTACGAGCAGTACTTC	CASSFVSGGAYEQYF
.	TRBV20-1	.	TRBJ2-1	TGCAGTGCTAGGGTTTTCTACAATGAGCCGTTCTTC	CSARVFYNEPFF
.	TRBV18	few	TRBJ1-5	TGTGCCAGCTCCCGGAATATGGGAGGAAGCAATCAGCCCCAGCATTTT	CASSRNMGGSNQPQHF
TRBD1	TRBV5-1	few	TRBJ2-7	TGCGCCAGCAGCTGGGGGACAGGGCCCTACGAGCAGTACTTC	CASSWGTGPYEQYF
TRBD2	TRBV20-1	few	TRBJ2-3	TGCAGTGCTGCAAGTAGCGGGGTGAGCACAGATACGCAGTATTTT	CSAASSGVSTDTQYF
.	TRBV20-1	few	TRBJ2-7	TGCAGTGCTAGGTCTAGCGCGTCCTACGAGCAGTACTTC	CSARSSASYEQYF
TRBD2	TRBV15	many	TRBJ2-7	TGTGCCACCAGCAGAGACGGGACTAGCGGGAGTTCCCCCCACGAGCAGTACTTC	CATSRDGTSGSSPHEQYF
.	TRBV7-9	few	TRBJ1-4	TGTGCCAGCACCGAACTTGCAACTAATGAAAAACTGTTTTTT	CASTELATNEKLFF
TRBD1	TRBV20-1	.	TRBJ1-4	TGCAGTGCCGGGGACAGGGTAGAAGAAAAACTGTTTTTT	CSAGDRVEEKLFF
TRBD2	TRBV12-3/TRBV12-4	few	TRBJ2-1	TGTGCCAGCAGTATTCTAGGACTAGCGGGAAGTAAGGATGAGCAGTTCTTC	CASSILGLAGSKDEQFF
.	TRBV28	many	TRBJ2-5	TGTGCCAGCAGCCCTCCCCTACCAGGGACCCAGTACTTC	CASSPPLPGTQYF
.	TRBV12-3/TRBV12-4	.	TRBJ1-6	TGTGCCAGCAGGGACCGGGACCGTGCCAATTCACCCCTCCACTTT	CASRDRDRANSPLHF
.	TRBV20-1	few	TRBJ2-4	TGCAGTGCTAGAGGACAGAACAAAAACATTCAGTACTTC	CSARGQNKNIQYF
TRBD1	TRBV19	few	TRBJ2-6	TGTGCCAGTAGCCCCCCTCCTGGACAGGGAACGAGGGCCAACGTCCTGACTTTC	CASSPPPGQGTRANVLTF
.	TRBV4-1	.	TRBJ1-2	TGCGCCAGCAGCCAAATCCGTCCGGTGGGGGTTCGTGGCTACACCTTC	CASSQIRPVGVRGYTF
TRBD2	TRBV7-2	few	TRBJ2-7	TGTGCCAGCAGCTCAACTAGCGGGAGAAACTACGAGCAGTACTTC	CASSSTSGRNYEQYF
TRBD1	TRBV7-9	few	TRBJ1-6	TGTGCCAGCAGCCCATCGACAGGGGTTGGTTCACCCCTCCACTTT	CASSPSTGVGSPLHF
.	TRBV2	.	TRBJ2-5	TGTGCCAGCACCGTGGGCATCCAAGAGACCCAGTACTTC	CASTVGIQETQYF
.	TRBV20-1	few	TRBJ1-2	TGCAGTGCTAGAGCGGAAGCCCCCTATGGCTACACCTTC	CSARAEAPYGYTF
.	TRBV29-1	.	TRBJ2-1	TGCAGCGTAGGAAAAGGAGGCCAGGGGTATGAGCAGTTCTTC	CSVGKGGQGYEQFF
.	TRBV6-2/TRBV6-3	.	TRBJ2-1	TGTGCCAGCAGTTACGGGGGGGGGCCGCGAAATGAGCAGTTCTTC	CASSYGGGPRNEQFF
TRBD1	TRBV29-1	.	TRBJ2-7	TGCAGCGTTGAAAACAGGGGCTACGAGCAGTACTTC	CSVENRGYEQYF
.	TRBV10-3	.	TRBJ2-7	TGTGCCACGAGAATTCTCAAACCCCGATGCGTCGAGCAGTACTTC	CATRILKPRCVEQYF
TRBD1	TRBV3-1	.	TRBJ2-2	TGTGCCAGCAGCCAAGACCACCGCCGACAGGGGAACACCGGGGAGCTGTTTTTT	CASSQDHRRQGNTGELFF
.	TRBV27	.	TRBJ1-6	TGTGCCAGCAGTTTCGGGGATAATTCACCCCTCCACTTT	CASSFGDNSPLHF
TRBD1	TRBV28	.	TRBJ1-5	TGTGCCAGCGGATTACAGGGGGCTCACAATCAGCCCCAGCATTTT	CASGLQGAHNQPQHF
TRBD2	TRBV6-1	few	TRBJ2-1	TGTGCCAGCAGTGCGGGACTAGCGGGAATGAATGAGCAGTTCTTC	CASSAGLAGMNEQFF
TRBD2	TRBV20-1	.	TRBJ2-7	TGCAGTGCTAGAGTTGGGACTAGCGGGGTCTACGAGCAGTACTTC	CSARVGTSGVYEQYF
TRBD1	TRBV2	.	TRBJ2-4	TGTGCCAGCACTATCCCCTGGGGACAGGGACGAAACATTCAGTACTTC	CASTIPWGQGRNIQYF
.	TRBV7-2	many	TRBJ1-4	TGTGCCAGCAGCTGGACAGCAACTAATGAAAAACTGTTTTTT	CASSWTATNEKLFF
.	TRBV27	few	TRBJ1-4	TGTGCCAGCAGCCTAGTGGGGGCTAATGAAAAACTGTTTTTT	CASSLVGANEKLFF
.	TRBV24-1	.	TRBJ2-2	TGTGCCACCAGTGTCCCGAACGGGGAGCTGTTTTTT	CATSVPNGELFF
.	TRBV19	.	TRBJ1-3	TGTGCCAGTAAAGGCAGCTTAGACTCTGGAAACACCATATATTTT	CASKGSLDSGNTIYF